Detailed here is one T cell receptor beta chain. How the authors handled the data: Reference gene primer amplification yielded estimated nucleated cell counts. Libraries were prepared by immunoSEQ multiplex PCR; TCRdb keeps only in-frame clonotypes and omits some of them. D and trimming were read from the DNA, whereas the V and J calls and clone size are those reported in that table. The sample lists fewer than 250,000 clones, over 80% occurring once. The study recruited people aged roughly 18 to 95 years across around 23 US areas. The study assigned cohorts using participant-reported clinical history. This specimen comes from a study of blood T cell repertoires in COVID-19. Germline V gene data show CDR1 as MGHDK and CDR2 as SYGVNS. This CDR3 contains 13 residues. Between the trimmed V and J ends, which lost 6 bases and 1 base, there was a span of 7 bases.

V and J are TRBV25-1 and TRBJ2-4; possibly TRBD1 for D (6 bases). The source material was PBMCs or T cells enriched from blood (not recorded which). This TCR was sampled from a woman younger than 45 with acute COVID-19. This chain's CDR3 is CASSDRAKNIQYF. CDR3 bases: TGTGCCAGCAGCGACAGGGCCAAAAACATTCAGTACTTC.